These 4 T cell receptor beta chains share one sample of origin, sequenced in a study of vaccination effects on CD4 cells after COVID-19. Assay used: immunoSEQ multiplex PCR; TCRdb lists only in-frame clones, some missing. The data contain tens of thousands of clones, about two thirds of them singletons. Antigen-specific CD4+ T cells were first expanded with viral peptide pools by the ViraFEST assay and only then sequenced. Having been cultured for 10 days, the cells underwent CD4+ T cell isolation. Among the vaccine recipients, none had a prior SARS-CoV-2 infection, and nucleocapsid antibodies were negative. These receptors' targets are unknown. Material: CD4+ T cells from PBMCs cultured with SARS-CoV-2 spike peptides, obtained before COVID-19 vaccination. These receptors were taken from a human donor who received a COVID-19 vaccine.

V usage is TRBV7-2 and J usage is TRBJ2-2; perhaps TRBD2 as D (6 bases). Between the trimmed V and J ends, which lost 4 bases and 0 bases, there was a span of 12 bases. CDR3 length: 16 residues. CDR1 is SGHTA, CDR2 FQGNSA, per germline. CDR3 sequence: CASSSQAGSNTGELFF. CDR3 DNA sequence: TGTGCCAGCAGCTCCCAGGCGGGGTCGAACACCGGGGAGCTGTTTTTT.

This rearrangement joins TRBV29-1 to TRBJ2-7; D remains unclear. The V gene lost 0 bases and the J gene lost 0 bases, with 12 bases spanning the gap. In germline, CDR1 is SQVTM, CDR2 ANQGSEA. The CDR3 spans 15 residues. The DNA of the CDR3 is TGCAGCGTTGAAGATCCTGCCGGGCCCTCCTACGAGCAGTACTTC. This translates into CSVEDPAGPSYEQYF.

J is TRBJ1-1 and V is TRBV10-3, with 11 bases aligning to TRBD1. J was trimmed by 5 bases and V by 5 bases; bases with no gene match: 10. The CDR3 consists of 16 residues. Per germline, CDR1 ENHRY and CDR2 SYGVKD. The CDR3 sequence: CAISPGQGAKGTEAFF. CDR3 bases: TGTGCCATCAGTCCAGGACAGGGGGCGAAGGGAACTGAAGCTTTCTTT.

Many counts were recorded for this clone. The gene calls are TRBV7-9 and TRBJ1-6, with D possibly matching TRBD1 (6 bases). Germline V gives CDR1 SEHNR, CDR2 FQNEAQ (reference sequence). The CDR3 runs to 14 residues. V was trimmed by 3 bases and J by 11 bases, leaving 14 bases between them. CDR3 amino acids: CASSFDTRGPPLHF. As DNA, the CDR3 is TGTGCCAGCAGCTTTGACACCAGGGGCCCACCCCTCCACTTT. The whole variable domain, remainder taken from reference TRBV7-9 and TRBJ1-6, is DTGVSQNPRHKITKRGQNVTFRCDPISEHNRLYWYRQTLGQGPEFLTYFQNEAQLEKSRLLSDRFSAERPKGSFSTLEIQRTEQGDSAMYLCASSFDTRGPPLHFGNGTRLTVT.